The next 15 T cell receptor beta chains were all read from a single sample in a study of cytomegalovirus exposure and HLA in healthy donors. The primer mix had 60 Vbeta and 13 Jbeta primers. Clones were sequenced by immunoSEQ multiplex PCR, and TCRdb holds only the in-frame ones, with some missing. The sample consists of 150,000 to 200,000 clones, about 80% of them appearing once. What was sequenced was PBMCs. The source is a woman between 50 and 59 years old in good health and CMV-seronegative.

CDR3 DNA: TGTGCCAGCAGTTTTTCGGGATTCACCTATGGCTACACCTTC. Its protein product is CASSFSGFTYGYTF. The rearrangement joins TRBV28 to TRBJ1-2; D gene ambiguous. CDR1 is MDHEN and CDR2 is SYDVKM in the germline V gene. The germline V and J ends were trimmed by 3 bases and 4 bases, with 12 bases remaining between them. The CDR3 has 14 residues.

The V gene is TRBV4-2, the J gene TRBJ2-6, with D uncertain. Germline V CDR1 and CDR2: LGHNA, YNFKEQ. This CDR3 comprises 17 residues. With 0 bases removed from V and 0 bases from J, the gap between germline ends came to 9 bases. The CDR3 bases are TGTGCCAGCAGCCAAGATCGGCAGGACTCTGGGGCCAACGTCCTGACTTTC. As protein: CASSQDRQDSGANVLTF.

This clone was counted a single time. CDR3 sequence reads: CAWRVWGGSPNQAKNIQYF. DNA for the CDR3: TGTGCCTGGAGGGTTTGGGGCGGGAGCCCAAATCAAGCCAAAAACATTCAGTACTTC. V usage is TRBV30 and J usage is TRBJ2-4; 7 nucleotides line up with TRBD2. The V gene end was trimmed by 3 bases and the J gene end by 0 bases; junction bases not matched to a gene: 17. The CDR3 totals 19 residues. The V gene's germline CDR1 is GTSNPN and CDR2 SVGIG (reference sequence).

This chain links TRBV25-1 with TRBJ2-2, with unresolved D. V lost 8 bases and J 3 bases, leaving 16 bases between the germline ends. Per the germline V gene, CDR1 is MGHDK and CDR2 is SYGVNS. The CDR3 is made up of 15 amino acids. In DNA, the CDR3 is TGTGCCAGCGGCCAAACCCCCCTCTACACCGGGGAGCTGTTTTTT. It specifies CASGQTPLYTGELFF.

This sequence joins TRBV7-3 and TRBJ2-1, with D possibly being TRBD1 (5 bases). The germline gives CDR1 SGHTA, CDR2 FQGTGA. CDR3 length: 12 residues. Trimming took 4 bases from V and 8 from J, leaving 9 bases between them. In DNA form, the CDR3 reads TGTGCCAGCAGCTCGGTAGGGGATGAGCAGTTCTTC. It translates to CASSSVGDEQFF.

V usage is TRBV29-1 and J usage is TRBJ1-1; tentative D call: TRBD1 (6 bases). The V end was cut by 7 bases, the J end by 1 base, with 13 bases between. The CDR3 has 13 residues. Per germline, CDR1 SQVTM and CDR2 ANQGSEA. This CDR3 reads CSADRWGNTEAFF. CDR3 nucleotides: TGCAGCGCGGACAGATGGGGGAACACTGAAGCTTTCTTT. Together with reference TRBV29-1 and TRBJ1-1, the CDR3 gives the full variable domain: SAVISQKPSRDICQRGTSLTIQCQVDSQVTMMFWYRQQPGQSLTLIATANQGSEATYESGFVIDKFPISRPNLTFSTLTVSNMSPEDSSIYLCSADRWGNTEAFFGQGTRLTVV.

V and J are TRBV2 and TRBJ2-7; no firm D call. Germline-derived CDR1 and CDR2 are SNHLY and FYNNEI. V lost 4 bases, J lost 5 bases, and 6 bases lay in between. There are 11 residues in the CDR3. CDR3 in DNA: TGTGCCAGCAGTGTCCGGGACGAGCAGTACTTC. Translation: CASSVRDEQYF.

The rearrangement links TRBV5-1 to TRBJ2-3, with 8 bases that match TRBD2. V trimming: 2 bases; J trimming: 0 bases; junction bases outside the gene matches: 5. The CDR3 extends over 16 amino acids. The germline CDR1 and CDR2 sequences are SGHRS and YFSETQ. The CDR3 loop reads CASSFVSGSSTDTQYF. The CDR3 nucleotides are TGCGCCAGCAGCTTCGTAAGCGGGAGTAGCACAGATACGCAGTATTTT.

The chain has TRBV6-1 and TRBJ1-5, with a weak D call TRBD1 (5 bases). The length of the CDR3 is 16 residues. Per germline, CDR1 MNHNS and CDR2 SASEGT. V lost 2 bases and J lost 2, with 13 bases in between. The CDR3 is CASSETGGAGNQPQHF. In DNA form, the CDR3 reads TGTGCCAGCAGTGAAACGGGAGGGGCAGGCAATCAGCCCCAGCATTTT.

This clone was seen just once. This chain links TRBV28 with TRBJ1-2; 9 nucleotides line up with TRBD1. V gave up 5 bases and J gave up 2 bases; unmatched junction bases: 6. Germline V lookup: CDR1 MDHEN, CDR2 SYDVKM. CDR3 length: 15 amino acids. The CDR3 spells CASSPTGGANYGYTF. Written as DNA, the CDR3 is TGTGCCAGCAGTCCGACAGGGGGTGCCAACTATGGCTACACCTTC.

The chain combines TRBV9 with TRBJ2-2, with D perhaps TRBD2 (5 bases). Trimming removed 3 bases from V and 8 bases from J, with 17 bases in between. CDR1 is SGDLS, CDR2 YYNGEE, per germline. The CDR3 has 15 amino acids. The CDR3 is CASSASGIITGELFF. Written as DNA, the CDR3 is TGTGCCAGCAGCGCCTCCGGGATAATCACTGGGGAGCTGTTTTTT. Filled out from reference TRBV9 and TRBJ2-2, the complete variable domain reads DSGVTQTPKHLITATGQRVTLRCSPRSGDLSVYWYQQSLDQGLQFLIQYYNGEERAKGNILERFSAQQFPDLHSELNLSSLELGDSALYFCASSASGIITGELFFGEGSRLTVL.

Written as DNA, the CDR3 is TGTGCCAGCAGCTTGACAGGGGGATCCTACAATGAGCAGTTCTTC. It yields the protein CASSLTGGSYNEQFF. The V gene is TRBV7-8, the J gene TRBJ2-1, with 9 nucleotides matching TRBD1. Trimming at V came to 3 bases and at J to 1 base, leaving 1 base not matched to a gene. The length of the CDR3 is 15 residues. The germline V gene has CDR1 SGHVS and CDR2 FQNEAQ.

This chain uses TRBV7-9 with TRBJ2-1; TRBD2 matches at 7 bases. Germline CDR1 SEHNR, CDR2 FQNEAQ (reference sequence). The CDR3 covers 18 residues. The V segment lost 2 bases and the J segment 5 bases; nucleotides outside the gene matches: 15. CDR3 coding DNA: TGTGCCAGCAGCTTACCACACAGACTAGCAGGACGTAACAATGAGCAGTTCTTC. Its translation: CASSLPHRLAGRNNEQFF.

This clone was found a few times. This chain joins TRBV5-1 and TRBJ2-7; 7 bases align to TRBD2. Germline V gene data show CDR1 as SGHRS and CDR2 as YFSETQ. J lost 0 bases, V lost 5 bases, and 5 bases had no gene match. The CDR3 totals 14 residues. CDR3 residues: CASRTGGDSYEQYF. CDR3 DNA: TGCGCCAGCAGAACGGGGGGAGACTCCTACGAGCAGTACTTC. Based on the CDR3 plus reference TRBV5-1 and TRBJ2-7, the full variable domain is KAGVTQTPRYLIKTRGQQVTLSCSPISGHRSVSWYQQTPGQGLQFLFEYFSETQRNKGNFPGRFSGRQFSNSRSEMNVSTLELGDSALYLCASRTGGDSYEQYFGPGTRLTVT.

This clone has just a few counts. The chain has TRBV5-6 and TRBJ1-1; D unclear. The V end was cut by 3 bases, the J end by 10 bases, with 16 bases between. The CDR3 contains 13 residues. CDR1 SGHDT and CDR2 YYEEEE come from the germline V gene. CDR3 DNA: TGTGCCAGCAGCTCCACACCATCGTTTGGAGCTTTCTTT. Amino acids: CASSSTPSFGAFF. Full variable domain (remainder filled in from reference TRBV5-6 and TRBJ1-1): DAGVTQSPTHLIKTRGQQVTLRCSPKSGHDTVSWYQQALGQGPQFIFQYYEEEERQRGNFPDRFSGHQFPNYSSELNVNALLLGDSALYLCASSSTPSFGAFFGQGTRLTVV.